A single sample is the source of the 13 T cell receptor beta chains below, sequenced in a study of T cell responses to AZD1222 COVID-19 vaccine. Sequencing used immunoSEQ multiplex PCR; TCRdb keeps in-frame clones, though not all of them. Of 110,000 or so clones in the sample, over 75% are singletons; the top ten hold more than 15%. Sequences were derived from peripheral blood, sampled on day 0 of AZD1222 vaccination. The receptors come from an adult in good health.

The chain carries TRBV9 and TRBJ2-2; 10 bases are shared with TRBD2. The CDR3 covers 16 residues. The germline gives CDR1 SGDLS, CDR2 YYNGEE. The V gene end was trimmed by 3 bases and the J gene end by 4 bases; junction bases not matched to a gene: 6. The CDR3 DNA reads as TGTGCCAGCAGCGCGCTAGCGGGAGCCCTCACCGGGGAGCTGTTTTTT. Translating gives CASSALAGALTGELFF.

This chain joins TRBV5-1 and TRBJ1-2, with a weak D call TRBD1 (6 bases). This CDR3 has 15 amino acids. From germline, CDR1 is SGHRS and CDR2 YFSETQ. Trimming removed 2 bases at V and 4 bases at J, with 15 bases between. CDR3 sequence: CASSLGGKSGYGYTF. Here the CDR3 DNA reads TGCGCCAGCAGCTTAGGGGGAAAGAGTGGCTATGGCTACACCTTC.

A single count supports this clone. V usage is TRBV19 and J usage is TRBJ2-2, with unresolved D. Trimming took 5 bases from V and 2 from J, leaving 9 bases between them. Per the germline V gene, CDR1 is LNHDA and CDR2 is SQIVND (reference sequence). The CDR3 length is 14 residues. CDR3: CASSVRVNTGELFF. The CDR3 region has the DNA TGTGCCAGTAGTGTCCGGGTAAACACCGGGGAGCTGTTTTTT.

The chain combines TRBV5-4 with TRBJ1-2; D is uncertain. Germline V gene sequence: CDR1 SGHNT, CDR2 YYREEE (reference sequence). V gave up 0 bases and J gave up 3 bases, with 0 bases separating them. The CDR3 runs 11 residues. The CDR3 nucleotides read TGTGCCAGCAGCTTGGACTATGGCTACACCTTC. This encodes CASSLDYGYTF. The full variable domain, its missing parts supplied by reference TRBV5-4 and TRBJ1-2, is ETGVTQSPTHLIKTRGQQVTLRCSSQSGHNTVSWYQQALGQGPQFIFQYYREEENGRGNFPPRFSGLQFPNYSSELNVNALELDDSALYLCASSLDYGYTFGSGTRLTVV.

The chain links TRBV19 to TRBJ2-3; D is possibly TRBD1 (6 bases). The CDR3 extends over 17 amino acids. The germline V gene has CDR1 LNHDA and CDR2 SQIVND (reference sequence). Trimming shortened V by 4 bases and J by 7 bases, and 24 bases separated the two germline ends. The CDR3 loop is CASSSMEPRGRFNTQYF. Here the CDR3 DNA reads TGTGCCAGTAGTAGTATGGAGCCCAGGGGCCGATTTAATACGCAGTATTTT.

This chain uses TRBV6-1 with TRBJ1-2; TRBD1 matches at 7 bases. Germline assignment: CDR1 MNHNS and CDR2 SASEGT. J was trimmed by 4 bases and V by 2 bases; bases with no gene match: 4. This CDR3 is 14 amino acids long. As DNA, the CDR3 is TGTGCCAGCAGTGAAACCGGGACAGTCTATGGCTACACCTTC. This encodes CASSETGTVYGYTF.

The table lists this clone with a count of one. Written as DNA, the CDR3 is TGTGCCAGCAGCCCTACGCCGGTTTGTGAGACCCAGTACTTC. It specifies CASSPTPVCETQYF. The rearrangement uses TRBV21-1 and TRBJ2-5; the table assigns TRBD2, which was not confirmed against the DNA. TRBV21-1 is labeled a pseudogene. The CDR3 sequence is 14 residues long.

The V call is TRBV28, the J call TRBJ2-7; D ambiguous. Germline V gene sequence: CDR1 MDHEN, CDR2 SYDVKM. The V and J ends lost 5 bases and 1 base respectively, with 12 bases between them. CDR3 length: 14 residues. The CDR3 spells CASSDGFQSYEQYF. CDR3 nucleotide sequence: TGTGCCAGCAGTGATGGATTCCAATCCTACGAGCAGTACTTC.

The J gene is TRBJ2-7, the V gene TRBV5-1, with 10 bases lining up with TRBD1. This CDR3 has 15 residues. Germline trimming cut 2 bases from V and 7 bases from J; bases unmatched to any gene: 9. From germline, CDR1 is SGHRS and CDR2 YFSETQ. CDR3 sequence reads: CASSFTGTGVGEQYF. As DNA, the CDR3 is TGCGCCAGCAGCTTTACCGGGACAGGGGTAGGAGAGCAGTACTTC.

Concerning this clone: This sample includes further DNA sequences coding for the same CDR3. V and J are TRBV7-2 and TRBJ1-1; D call uncertain. CDR3 length equals 12 residues. In germline, CDR1 is SGHTA, CDR2 FQGNSA. With 6 bases removed from V and 0 bases from J, the gap between germline ends came to 5 bases. CDR3 nucleotides: TGTGCCAGCAGTCTAATGAACACTGAAGCTTTCTTT. It codes for CASSLMNTEAFF.

This chain links TRBV9 with TRBJ2-3; 7 nucleotides align to TRBD1. Germline CDR1 and CDR2: SGDLS and YYNGEE. With 4 bases clipped from V and 4 bases from J, the junction kept 9 bases outside the gene matches. This CDR3 is 15 amino acids long. CDR3 amino acids: CASSSQGQRADTQYF. Written as DNA, the CDR3 is TGTGCCAGCAGCTCACAGGGGCAAAGGGCAGATACGCAGTATTTT.

The chain uses TRBV11-3 and TRBJ1-2; 9 positions match TRBD1. V shed 2 bases and J 7 bases; nucleotides not matched to a gene: 5. This CDR3 has 14 amino acids. Per germline, CDR1 SGHNT and CDR2 YENEEA. The CDR3 spells CASSLQGDRVGYTF. CDR3 sequence (DNA): TGTGCCAGCAGCTTACAAGGGGACAGGGTTGGCTACACCTTC.

This rearrangement joins TRBV5-6 to TRBJ2-2, with D possibly matching TRBD1 (6 bases). The CDR3 runs to 14 residues. Germline CDR1 and CDR2: SGHDT and YYEEEE. V gave up 6 bases and J gave up 10 bases, with 19 bases separating them. CDR3 nucleotide sequence: TGTGCCAGCAAACTCAGGGGACCACGGGAGGAGCTGTTTTTT. Protein sequence: CASKLRGPREELFF.